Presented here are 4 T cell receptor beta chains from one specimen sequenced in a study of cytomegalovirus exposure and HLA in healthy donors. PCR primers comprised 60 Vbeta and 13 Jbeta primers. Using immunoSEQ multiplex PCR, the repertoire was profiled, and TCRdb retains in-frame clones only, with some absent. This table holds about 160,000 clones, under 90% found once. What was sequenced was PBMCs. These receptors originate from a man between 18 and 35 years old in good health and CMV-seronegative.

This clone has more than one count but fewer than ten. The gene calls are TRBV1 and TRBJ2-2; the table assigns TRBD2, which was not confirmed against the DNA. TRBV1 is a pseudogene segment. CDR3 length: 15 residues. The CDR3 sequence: CTSISGPSNTGELFF. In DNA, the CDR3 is TGCACCAGCATTAGCGGGCCCTCGAACACCGGGGAGCTGTTTTTT.

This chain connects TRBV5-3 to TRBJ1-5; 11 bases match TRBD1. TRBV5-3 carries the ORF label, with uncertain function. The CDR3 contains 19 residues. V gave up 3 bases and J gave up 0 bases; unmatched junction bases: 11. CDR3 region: CARSWDRGSSVNSNQPQHF. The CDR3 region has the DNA TGTGCCAGAAGCTGGGACAGGGGGTCCAGCGTTAATAGCAATCAGCCCCAGCATTTT.

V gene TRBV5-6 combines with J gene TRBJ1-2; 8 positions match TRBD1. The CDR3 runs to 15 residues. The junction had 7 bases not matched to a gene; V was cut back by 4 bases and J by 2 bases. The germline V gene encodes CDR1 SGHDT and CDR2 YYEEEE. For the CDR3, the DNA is TGTGCCAGCAGCGACTCGGGACAGGCAAACTATGGCTACACCTTC. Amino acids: CASSDSGQANYGYTF.

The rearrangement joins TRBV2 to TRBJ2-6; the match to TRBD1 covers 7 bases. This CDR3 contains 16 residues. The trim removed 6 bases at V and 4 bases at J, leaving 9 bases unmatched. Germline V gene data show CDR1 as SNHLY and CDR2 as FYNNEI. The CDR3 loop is CASRGRQGSGANVLTF. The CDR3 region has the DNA TGTGCCAGCAGGGGAAGACAGGGCTCGGGGGCCAACGTCCTGACTTTC.